These 13 T cell receptor beta chains were all obtained from the same sample, sequenced in a study of control samples from healthy donors and cancer patients. Data came from immunoSEQ multiplex PCR; TCRdb stores just in-frame clones and leaves some out. The data show around 180,000 clones, about 90% seen once. The sample taken for sequencing was blood. The source is a woman younger than 45 in good health.

The V gene is TRBV15, the J gene TRBJ1-1; a possible D gene is TRBD1 (5 bases). V dropped 6 bases and J dropped 1 base, with 9 bases sitting between them. The CDR3 length is 13 residues. Germline loops: CDR1 LNHNV, CDR2 YYDKDF (reference sequence). The CDR3 reads CATRGASNTEAFF. DNA for the CDR3: TGTGCCACCAGAGGGGCGTCGAACACTGAAGCTTTCTTT.

The V call is TRBV29-1, the J call TRBJ2-5; D remains ambiguous. The CDR3 totals 14 residues. The V gene's germline CDR1 is SQVTM and CDR2 ANQGSEA. With 3 bases removed from V and 1 base from J, the gap between germline ends came to 12 bases. This CDR3 reads CSVEYTGRQETQYF. In DNA, the CDR3 is TGCAGCGTTGAGTATACGGGTCGCCAAGAGACCCAGTACTTC.

The chain couples TRBV18 to TRBJ1-2; 8 bases are shared with TRBD1. Germline lookup yields CDR1 KGHSH and CDR2 LQKENI. This CDR3 is 15 amino acids long. V dropped 9 bases and J dropped 0; count of bases not matched to a gene: 9. CDR3 sequence: CASSEGTGSNYGYTF. The CDR3 nucleotides read TGTGCCAGTTCAGAAGGGACAGGCTCTAACTATGGCTACACCTTC.

The chain carries TRBV6-2 or TRBV6-3 and TRBJ1-5; 8 bases agree with TRBD1. The CDR3 extends over 15 amino acids. Germline V lookup: CDR1 MNHEY, CDR2 SVGEGT. Unmatched junction bases numbered 7, after V lost 2 bases and J lost 7 bases. The CDR3 here is CASSYADRGRQPQHF. Written as DNA, the CDR3 is TGTGCCAGCAGTTACGCAGACAGGGGAAGACAGCCCCAGCATTTT.

The V call is TRBV2, the J call TRBJ1-5; D is unresolved. Trimming took off 1 base at V and 3 bases at J, with 10 bases between the two ends. Germline CDR1 SNHLY, CDR2 FYNNEI. The CDR3 is 15 amino acids. The CDR3 DNA follows: TGTGCCAGCAGTGAAGGGACGGGGTTCAATCAGCCCCAGCATTTT. Amino acid sequence: CASSEGTGFNQPQHF.

The chain couples TRBV28 to TRBJ1-1; the match to TRBD1 covers 9 bases. Trimming removed 4 bases from V and 2 bases from J; junction bases left unmatched: 14. Germline CDR1 reads MDHEN; CDR2 reads SYDVKM. The CDR3 consists of 18 residues. The CDR3 protein is CASSSPTGGVLRNTEAFF. DNA of the CDR3: TGTGCCAGCAGTTCCCCGACAGGGGGGGTCTTGAGAAACACTGAAGCTTTCTTT.

V gene TRBV11-2 combines with J gene TRBJ2-5; 7 positions match TRBD2. CDR1 and CDR2 (germline): SGHAT, FQNNGV. V dropped 1 base and J dropped 5; count of bases not matched to a gene: 4. The CDR3 spans 14 residues. The CDR3 spells CASSLVGGGETQYF. The CDR3 nucleotides read TGTGCCAGCAGCTTAGTTGGGGGAGGGGAGACCCAGTACTTC.

The rearrangement joins TRBV5-5 to TRBJ2-2; 12 nucleotides match TRBD2. Germline V CDR1 and CDR2: SGHKS, YYEKEE (reference sequence). With 1 base clipped from V and 4 bases from J, the junction kept 5 bases outside the gene matches. This CDR3 is 17 amino acids long. The CDR3 spells CASSLRLAGGPTGELFF. The CDR3 DNA reads TGTGCCAGCAGCTTGAGGCTAGCGGGAGGGCCCACCGGGGAGCTGTTTTTT.

This sequence joins TRBV11-2 and TRBJ1-1, with D unresolved. Trimming took off 3 bases at V and 1 base at J, with 15 bases between the two ends. The CDR3 has 16 amino acids. CDR1 is SGHAT, CDR2 FQNNGV, per germline. The CDR3 nucleotides read TGTGCCAGCAGCTTCTTCCCCAGAGGAGGGAACACTGAAGCTTTCTTT. It yields the protein CASSFFPRGGNTEAFF.

The DNA of the CDR3 is TGTGCCAGCAATCGGCGGGACGGCAATCAGCCCCAGCATTTT. Translated: CASNRRDGNQPQHF. This rearrangement joins TRBV2 to TRBJ1-5; TRBD1 might be the D (5 bases). The germline V and J ends were trimmed by 7 bases and 2 bases, with 12 bases remaining between them. The CDR3 extends over 14 amino acids. The germline V gene has CDR1 SNHLY and CDR2 FYNNEI.

This chain uses TRBV18 with TRBJ2-1, with D uncertain. The CDR3 is 14 residues long. CDR1 is KGHSH and CDR2 is LQKENI in the germline V gene. V was cut by 1 base and J by 3 bases, with 7 bases left in between. In nucleotides, the CDR3 is TGTGCCAGCTCACCACGGGTGGGCTACAATGAGCAGTTCTTC. Translating gives CASSPRVGYNEQFF.

The chain joins TRBV6-6 to TRBJ1-1; 8 positions match TRBD1. Germline V gene sequence: CDR1 MNHNY, CDR2 SVGAGI (reference sequence). There are 14 residues in the CDR3. V lost 5 bases, J lost 3 bases, and 5 bases stayed unmatched. The CDR3 DNA sequence: TGTGCCAGCAGTACAGGGGGGGGAGACACTGAAGCTTTCTTT. It translates to CASSTGGGDTEAFF.

The chain joins TRBV28 to TRBJ2-1; D remains unclear. CDR3 length: 12 residues. Germline V lookup: CDR1 MDHEN, CDR2 SYDVKM. Trimming took off 5 bases at V and 16 bases at J, with 18 bases between the two ends. The CDR3 here is CASSLLNFRRFF. CDR3 DNA sequence: TGTGCCAGCAGTCTCCTTAATTTCCGGCGCTTCTTC.